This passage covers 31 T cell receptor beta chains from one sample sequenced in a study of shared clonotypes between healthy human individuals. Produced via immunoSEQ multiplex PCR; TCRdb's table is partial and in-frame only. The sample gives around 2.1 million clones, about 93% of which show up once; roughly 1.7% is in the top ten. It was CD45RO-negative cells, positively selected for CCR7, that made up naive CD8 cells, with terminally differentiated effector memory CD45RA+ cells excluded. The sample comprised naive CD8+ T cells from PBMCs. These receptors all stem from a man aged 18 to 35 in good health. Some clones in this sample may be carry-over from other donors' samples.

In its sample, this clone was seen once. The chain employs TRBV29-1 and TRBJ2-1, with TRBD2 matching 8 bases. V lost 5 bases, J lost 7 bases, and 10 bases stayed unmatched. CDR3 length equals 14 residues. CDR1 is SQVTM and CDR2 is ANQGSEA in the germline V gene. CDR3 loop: CSVHPKRERNEQFF. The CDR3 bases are TGCAGCGTTCACCCTAAGCGGGAGAGGAATGAGCAGTTCTTC.

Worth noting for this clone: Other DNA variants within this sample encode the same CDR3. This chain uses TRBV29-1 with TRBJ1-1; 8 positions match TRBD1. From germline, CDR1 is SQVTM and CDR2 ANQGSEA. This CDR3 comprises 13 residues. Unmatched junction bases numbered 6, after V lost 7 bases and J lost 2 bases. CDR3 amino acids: CSALTGANTEAFF. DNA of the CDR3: TGCAGCGCTCTGACAGGGGCCAACACTGAAGCTTTCTTT.

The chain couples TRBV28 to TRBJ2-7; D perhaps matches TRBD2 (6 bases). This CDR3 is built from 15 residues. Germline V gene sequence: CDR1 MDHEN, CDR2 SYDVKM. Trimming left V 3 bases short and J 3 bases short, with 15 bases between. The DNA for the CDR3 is TGTGCCAGCAGTTTCCTCCCCGGGGAGGACTACGAGCAGTACTTC. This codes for CASSFLPGEDYEQYF.

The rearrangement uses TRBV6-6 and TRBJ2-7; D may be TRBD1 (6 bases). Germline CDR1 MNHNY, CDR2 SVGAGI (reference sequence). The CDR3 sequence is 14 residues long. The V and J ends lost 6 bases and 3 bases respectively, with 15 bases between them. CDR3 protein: CASRIQGFGYEQYF. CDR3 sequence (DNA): TGTGCCAGCAGAATACAGGGTTTCGGCTACGAGCAGTACTTC.

CDR3 in DNA: TGTGCCAGCTCACCATCCCGGGGCCAAGGAGAGACCCAGTACTTC. It codes for CASSPSRGQGETQYF. This chain uses TRBV18 with TRBJ2-5; D is possibly TRBD1 or TRBD2 (5 bases each). Trimming removed 2 bases from V and 4 bases from J, with 14 bases in between. The germline gives CDR1 KGHSH, CDR2 LQKENI. This CDR3 comprises 15 residues.

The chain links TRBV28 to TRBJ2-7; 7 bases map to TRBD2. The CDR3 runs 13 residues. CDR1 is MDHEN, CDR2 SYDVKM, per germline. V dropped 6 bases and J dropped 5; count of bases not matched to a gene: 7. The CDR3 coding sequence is TGTGCCAGCAGCCAGACTAGCCTCCACGAGCAGTACTTC. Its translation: CASSQTSLHEQYF.

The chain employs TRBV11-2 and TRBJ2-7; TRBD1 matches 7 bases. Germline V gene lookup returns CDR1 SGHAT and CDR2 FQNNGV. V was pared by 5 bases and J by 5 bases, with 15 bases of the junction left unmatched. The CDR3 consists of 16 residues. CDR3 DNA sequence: TGTGCCAGCAGCACACGGACAGGACCCACCGCCCACGAGCAGTACTTC. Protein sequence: CASSTRTGPTAHEQYF.

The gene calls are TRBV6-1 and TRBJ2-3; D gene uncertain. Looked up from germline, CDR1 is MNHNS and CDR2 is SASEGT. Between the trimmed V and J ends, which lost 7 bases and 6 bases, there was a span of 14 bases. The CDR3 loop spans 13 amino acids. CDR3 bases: TGTGCCAGCACCGGCCAGGTCTACGATACGCAGTATTTT. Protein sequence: CASTGQVYDTQYF.

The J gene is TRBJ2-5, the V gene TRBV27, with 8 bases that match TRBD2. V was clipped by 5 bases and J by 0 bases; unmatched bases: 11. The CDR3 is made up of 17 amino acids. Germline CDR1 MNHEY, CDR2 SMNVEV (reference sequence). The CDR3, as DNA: TGTGCCAGCAGTACCAAAGGACTAGCAGTGTACCAAGAGACCCAGTACTTC. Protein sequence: CASSTKGLAVYQETQYF.

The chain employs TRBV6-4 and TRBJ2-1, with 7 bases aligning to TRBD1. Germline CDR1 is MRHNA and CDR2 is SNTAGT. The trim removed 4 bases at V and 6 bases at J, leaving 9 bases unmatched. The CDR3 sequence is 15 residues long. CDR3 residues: CASSVYRGSGNEQFF. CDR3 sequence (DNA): TGTGCCAGCAGTGTCTACAGGGGTAGTGGCAATGAGCAGTTCTTC.

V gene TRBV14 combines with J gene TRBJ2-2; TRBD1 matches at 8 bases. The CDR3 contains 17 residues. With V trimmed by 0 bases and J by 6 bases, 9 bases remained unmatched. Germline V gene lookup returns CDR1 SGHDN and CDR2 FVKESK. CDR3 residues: CASSQDLRQGFSGELFF. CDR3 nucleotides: TGTGCCAGCAGCCAAGATCTGAGACAGGGGTTCTCCGGGGAGCTGTTTTTT.

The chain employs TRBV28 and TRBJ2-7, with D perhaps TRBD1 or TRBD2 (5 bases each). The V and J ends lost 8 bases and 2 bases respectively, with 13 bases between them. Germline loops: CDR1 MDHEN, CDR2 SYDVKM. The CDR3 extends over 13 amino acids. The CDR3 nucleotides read TGTGCCAGCTGGGGGAGAGAGACCTACGAGCAGTACTTC. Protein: CASWGRETYEQYF.

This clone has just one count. The CDR3 region is CASSPGRNSGTQYF. In DNA form, the CDR3 reads TGTGCCAGCAGCCCGGGACGAAATTCTGGGACCCAGTACTTC. The rearrangement uses TRBV7-8 and TRBJ2-5, with D perhaps assigned TRBD1 or TRBD2 (5 bases each). The CDR3 is 14 residues long. V was shortened by 5 bases and J by 7 bases, with 17 bases between the two germline ends. CDR1 and CDR2 from the germline V gene are SGHVS and FQNEAQ.

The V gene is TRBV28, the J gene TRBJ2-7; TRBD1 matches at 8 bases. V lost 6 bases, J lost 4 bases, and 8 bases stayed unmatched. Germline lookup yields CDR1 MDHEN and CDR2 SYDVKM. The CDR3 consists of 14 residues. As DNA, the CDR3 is TGTGCCAGCAGGGGGACAGGCTCACCGTACGAGCAGTACTTC. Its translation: CASRGTGSPYEQYF. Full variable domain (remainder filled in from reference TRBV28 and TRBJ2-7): DVKVTQSSRYLVKRTGEKVFLECVQDMDHENMFWYRQDPGLGLRLIYFSYDVKMKEKGDIPEGYSVSREKKERFSLILESASTNQTSMYLCASRGTGSPYEQYFGPGTRLTVT.

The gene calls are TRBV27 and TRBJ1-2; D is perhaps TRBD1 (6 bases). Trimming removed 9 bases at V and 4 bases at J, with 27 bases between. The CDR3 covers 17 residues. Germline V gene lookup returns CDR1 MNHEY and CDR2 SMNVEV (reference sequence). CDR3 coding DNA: TGTGCCAGTAAGAGTAGGGGGTTGGCGGGGCCGTCCTATGGCTACACCTTC. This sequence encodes CASKSRGLAGPSYGYTF.

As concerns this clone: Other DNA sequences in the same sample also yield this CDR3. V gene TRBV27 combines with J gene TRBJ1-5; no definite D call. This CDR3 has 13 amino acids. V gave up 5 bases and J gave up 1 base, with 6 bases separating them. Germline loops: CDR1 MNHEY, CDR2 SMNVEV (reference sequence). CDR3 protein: CASSLLSNQPQHF. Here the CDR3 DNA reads TGTGCCAGCAGTCTCCTGAGCAATCAGCCCCAGCATTTT.

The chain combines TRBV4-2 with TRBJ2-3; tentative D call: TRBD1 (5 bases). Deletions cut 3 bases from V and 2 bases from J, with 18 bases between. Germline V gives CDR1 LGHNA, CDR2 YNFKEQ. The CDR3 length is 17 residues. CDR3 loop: CASSHRVPGIVTDTQYF. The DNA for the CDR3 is TGTGCCAGCAGCCATCGAGTTCCAGGGATTGTCACAGATACGCAGTATTTT.

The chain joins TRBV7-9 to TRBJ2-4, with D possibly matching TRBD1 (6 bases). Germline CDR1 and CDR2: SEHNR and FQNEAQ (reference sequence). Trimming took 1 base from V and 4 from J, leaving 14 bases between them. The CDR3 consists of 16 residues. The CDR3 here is CASSLDAGQIKNIQYF. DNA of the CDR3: TGTGCCAGCAGCTTAGATGCCGGACAGATAAAAAACATTCAGTACTTC.

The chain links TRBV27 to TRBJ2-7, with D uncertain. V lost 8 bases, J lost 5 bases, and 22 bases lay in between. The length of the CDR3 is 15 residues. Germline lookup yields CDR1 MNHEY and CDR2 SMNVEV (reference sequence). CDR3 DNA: TGTGCCAGCGGAGCGAGTCAGGTAGCTCCCCACGAGCAGTACTTC. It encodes CASGASQVAPHEQYF.

The DNA of the CDR3 is TGTGCCAGCAGTTTATCGTATAGGGGGAATGAGCAGTTCTTC. Translating it yields CASSLSYRGNEQFF. The chain joins TRBV27 to TRBJ2-1; maybe TRBD1 (6 bases). Trimming pared 0 bases from V and 7 bases from J, leaving 10 bases between. Germline CDR1 reads MNHEY; CDR2 reads SMNVEV (reference sequence). The CDR3 contains 14 residues.

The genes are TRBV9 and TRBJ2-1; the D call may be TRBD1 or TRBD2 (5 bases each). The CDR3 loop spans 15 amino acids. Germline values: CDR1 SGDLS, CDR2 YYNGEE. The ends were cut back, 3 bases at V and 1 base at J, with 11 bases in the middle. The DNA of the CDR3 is TGTGCCAGCAGCGCAGGGACGGCATCCTACAATGAGCAGTTCTTC. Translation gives CASSAGTASYNEQFF.

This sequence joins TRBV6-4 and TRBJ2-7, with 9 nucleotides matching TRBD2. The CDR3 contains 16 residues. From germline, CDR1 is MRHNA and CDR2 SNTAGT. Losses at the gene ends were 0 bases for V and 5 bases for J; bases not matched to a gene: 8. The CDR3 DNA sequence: TGTGCCAGCAGTGACTCGATAATAGCGGGAGAGGACGAGCAGTACTTC. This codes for CASSDSIIAGEDEQYF.

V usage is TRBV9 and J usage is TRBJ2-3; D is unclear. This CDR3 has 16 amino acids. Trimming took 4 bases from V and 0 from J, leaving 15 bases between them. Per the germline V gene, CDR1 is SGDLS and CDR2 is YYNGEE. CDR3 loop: CASSPRHVSSTDTQYF. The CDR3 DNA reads TGTGCCAGCAGCCCCCGGCATGTGTCTAGCACAGATACGCAGTATTTT.

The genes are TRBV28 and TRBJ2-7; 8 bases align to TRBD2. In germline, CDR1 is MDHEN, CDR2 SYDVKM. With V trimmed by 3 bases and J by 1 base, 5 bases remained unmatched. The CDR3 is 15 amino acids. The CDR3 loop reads CASSFIREGSYEQYF. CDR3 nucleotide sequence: TGTGCCAGCAGTTTCATTCGGGAGGGATCCTACGAGCAGTACTTC.

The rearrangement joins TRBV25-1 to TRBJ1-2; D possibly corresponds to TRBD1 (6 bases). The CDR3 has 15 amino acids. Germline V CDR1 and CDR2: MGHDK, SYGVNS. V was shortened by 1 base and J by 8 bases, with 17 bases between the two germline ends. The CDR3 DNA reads TGTGCCAGCAGTGAATTGGGGACCTGGGGGCTAGGCTACACCTTC. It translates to CASSELGTWGLGYTF.

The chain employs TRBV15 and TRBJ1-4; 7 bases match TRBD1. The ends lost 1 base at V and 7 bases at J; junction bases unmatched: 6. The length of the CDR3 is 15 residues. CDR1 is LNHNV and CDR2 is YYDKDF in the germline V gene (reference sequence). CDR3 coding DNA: TGTGCCACCAGCAGAGGAGACAGGGCGGCTGAAAAACTGTTTTTT. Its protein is CATSRGDRAAEKLFF.

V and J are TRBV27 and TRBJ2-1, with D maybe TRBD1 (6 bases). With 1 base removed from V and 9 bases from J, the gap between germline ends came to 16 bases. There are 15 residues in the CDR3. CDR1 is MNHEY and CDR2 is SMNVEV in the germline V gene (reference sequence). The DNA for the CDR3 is TGTGCCAGCAGTTTATTCCCAGGGGCTCGTACTGAGCAGTTCTTC. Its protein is CASSLFPGARTEQFF.

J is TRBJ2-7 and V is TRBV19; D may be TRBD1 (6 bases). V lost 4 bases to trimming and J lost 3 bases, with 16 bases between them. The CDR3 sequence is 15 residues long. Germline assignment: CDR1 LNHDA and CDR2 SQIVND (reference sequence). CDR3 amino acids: CASSNPPAGDYEQYF. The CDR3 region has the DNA TGTGCCAGTAGTAATCCACCCGCAGGGGACTACGAGCAGTACTTC.

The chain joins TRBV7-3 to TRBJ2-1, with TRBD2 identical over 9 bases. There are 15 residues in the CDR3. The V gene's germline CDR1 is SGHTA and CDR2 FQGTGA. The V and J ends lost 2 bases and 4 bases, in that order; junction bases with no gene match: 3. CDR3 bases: TGTGCCAGCAGCTTACCGCGGGAGGGGTACAATGAGCAGTTCTTC. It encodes CASSLPREGYNEQFF.

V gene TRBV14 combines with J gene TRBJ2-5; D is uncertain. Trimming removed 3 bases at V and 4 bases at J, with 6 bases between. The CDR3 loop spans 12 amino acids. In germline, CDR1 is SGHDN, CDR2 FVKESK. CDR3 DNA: TGTGCCAGCAGCCAGGGCGGAGAGACCCAGTACTTC. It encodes CASSQGGETQYF.

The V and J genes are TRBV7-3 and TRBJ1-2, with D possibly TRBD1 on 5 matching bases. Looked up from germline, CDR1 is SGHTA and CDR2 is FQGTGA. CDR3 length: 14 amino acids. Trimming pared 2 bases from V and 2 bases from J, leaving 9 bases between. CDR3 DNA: TGTGCCAGCAGCTTAGGGGCAGGGAACTATGGCTACACCTTC. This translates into CASSLGAGNYGYTF.